This note documents a single TCR beta chain sequence. What it recognizes is unknown. These data belong to a study of T cell responses to AZD1222 COVID-19 vaccine. Only in-frame clones appear in the TCRdb table, and some are missing; sequencing was by immunoSEQ multiplex PCR. This sample carries 150,000 or so clones, 88% of them seen once, and the ten largest clones take over 4.5%. This CDR3 has 13 residues. V was clipped by 0 bases and J by 6 bases, with 6 bases between them. Germline V gives CDR1 SGDLS, CDR2 YYNGEE. The study's findings and limits: White British ancestry dominated among donors, who included more females, and clonal diversity was possibly underestimated. There were vaccine-associated CD4 TCRs across spike, dominant at 160-218 and 743-854. Spike-specific TCR breadth and depth went up after people got two AZD1222 doses.

This clonotype originated in an adult in good health. This chain connects TRBV9 to TRBJ2-2; D is uncertain. Sample: peripheral blood, taken on day 0 of AZD1222 vaccination. This CDR3 reads CASSVAPAGELFF. In DNA form, the CDR3 reads TGTGCCAGCAGCGTAGCGCCTGCCGGGGAGCTGTTTTTT.